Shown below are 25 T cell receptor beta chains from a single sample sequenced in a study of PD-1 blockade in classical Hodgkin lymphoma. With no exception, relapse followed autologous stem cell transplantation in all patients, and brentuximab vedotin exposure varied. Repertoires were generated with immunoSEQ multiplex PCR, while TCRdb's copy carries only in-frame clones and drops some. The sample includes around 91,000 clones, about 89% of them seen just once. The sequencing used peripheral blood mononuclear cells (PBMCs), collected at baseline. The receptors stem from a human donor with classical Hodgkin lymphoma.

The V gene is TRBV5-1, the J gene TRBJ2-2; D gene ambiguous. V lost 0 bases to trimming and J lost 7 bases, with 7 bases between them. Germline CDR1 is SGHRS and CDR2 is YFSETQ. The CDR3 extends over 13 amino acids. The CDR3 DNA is TGCGCCAGCAGCTTGGAGCGTAGCGGGGAGCTGTTTTTT. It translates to CASSLERSGELFF.

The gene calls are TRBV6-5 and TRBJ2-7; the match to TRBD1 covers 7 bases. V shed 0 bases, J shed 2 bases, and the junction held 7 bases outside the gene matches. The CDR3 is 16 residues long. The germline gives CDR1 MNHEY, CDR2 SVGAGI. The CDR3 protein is CASSYSRTGRTYEQYF. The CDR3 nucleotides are TGTGCCAGCAGTTACTCCCGGACAGGTCGAACCTACGAGCAGTACTTC.

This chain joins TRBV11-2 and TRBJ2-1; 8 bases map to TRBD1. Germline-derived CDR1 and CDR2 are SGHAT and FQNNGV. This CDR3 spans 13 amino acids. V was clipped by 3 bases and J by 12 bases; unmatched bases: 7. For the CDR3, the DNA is TGTGCCAGCAGCTTCACAGACAGGGGTTCGCAGTTCTTC. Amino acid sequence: CASSFTDRGSQFF.

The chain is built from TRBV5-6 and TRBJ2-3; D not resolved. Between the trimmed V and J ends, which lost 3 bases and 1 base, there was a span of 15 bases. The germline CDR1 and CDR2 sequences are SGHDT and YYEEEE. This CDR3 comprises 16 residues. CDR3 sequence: CASSSDYFSGTDTQYF. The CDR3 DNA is TGTGCCAGCAGCTCGGATTATTTCTCTGGCACAGATACGCAGTATTTT.

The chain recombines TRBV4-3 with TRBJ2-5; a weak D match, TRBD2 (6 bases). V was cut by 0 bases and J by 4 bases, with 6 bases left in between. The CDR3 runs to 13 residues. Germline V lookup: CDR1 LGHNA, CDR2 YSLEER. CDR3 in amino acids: CASSQEGGETQYF. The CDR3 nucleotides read TGCGCCAGCAGCCAAGAGGGGGGAGAGACCCAGTACTTC.

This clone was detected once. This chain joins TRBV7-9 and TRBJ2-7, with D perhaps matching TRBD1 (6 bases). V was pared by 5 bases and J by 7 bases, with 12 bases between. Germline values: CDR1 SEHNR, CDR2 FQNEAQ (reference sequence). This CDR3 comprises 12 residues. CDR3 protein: CASSLRTEEQYF. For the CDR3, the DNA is TGTGCCAGCAGCCTCCGGACAGAAGAGCAGTACTTC.

Here the CDR3 DNA reads TGTGCCAGCAGTTTGATCAGAAATGAGCAGTTCTTC. It encodes CASSLIRNEQFF. This chain joins TRBV28 and TRBJ2-1; D ambiguous. The CDR3 is made up of 12 amino acids. Trimming shortened V by 3 bases and J by 7 bases, and 7 bases separated the two germline ends. Germline V lookup: CDR1 MDHEN, CDR2 SYDVKM.

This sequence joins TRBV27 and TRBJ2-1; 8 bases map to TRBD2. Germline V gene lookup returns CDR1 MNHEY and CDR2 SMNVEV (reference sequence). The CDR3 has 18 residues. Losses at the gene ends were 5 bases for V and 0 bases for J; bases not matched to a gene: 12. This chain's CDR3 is CASSPLAGLTSSYNEQFF. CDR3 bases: TGTGCCAGCAGTCCCTTAGCGGGACTAACGAGCTCCTACAATGAGCAGTTCTTC.

Written as DNA, the CDR3 is TGTGCCAGCAGTCCACCGGGGACAGGGGGTAGCGAGCAGTACTTC. It codes for CASSPPGTGGSEQYF. The chain links TRBV6-5 to TRBJ2-7; 11 bases are shared with TRBD1. With 5 bases clipped from V and 6 bases from J, the junction kept 9 bases outside the gene matches. Looked up from germline, CDR1 is MNHEY and CDR2 is SVGAGI. The CDR3 totals 15 residues.

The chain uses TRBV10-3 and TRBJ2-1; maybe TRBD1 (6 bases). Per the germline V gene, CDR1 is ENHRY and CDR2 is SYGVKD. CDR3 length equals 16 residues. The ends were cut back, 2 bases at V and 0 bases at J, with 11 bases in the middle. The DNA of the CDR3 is TGTGCCATCAGTGAGGTGACAGGACCCTCCTACAATGAGCAGTTCTTC. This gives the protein CAISEVTGPSYNEQFF.

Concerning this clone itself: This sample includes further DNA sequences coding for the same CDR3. CDR3 coding DNA: TGTGCTAGTGGTTGGGCTTCGAGCGGCAGCTCCTACGAGCAGTACTTC. This translates into CASGWASSGSSYEQYF. J is TRBJ2-7 and V is TRBV12-5; tentatively, D is TRBD2 (5 bases). Germline CDR1 reads LGHNT; CDR2 reads FRNRAP. This CDR3 is built from 16 residues. V was trimmed by 4 bases and J by 0 bases, leaving 16 bases between them.

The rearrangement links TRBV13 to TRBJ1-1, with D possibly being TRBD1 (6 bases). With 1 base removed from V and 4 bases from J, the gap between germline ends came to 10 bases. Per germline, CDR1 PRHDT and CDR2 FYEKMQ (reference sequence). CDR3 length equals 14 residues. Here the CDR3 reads CASSLDGGFTEAFF. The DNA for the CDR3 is TGTGCCAGCAGCTTAGACGGGGGCTTCACTGAAGCTTTCTTT.

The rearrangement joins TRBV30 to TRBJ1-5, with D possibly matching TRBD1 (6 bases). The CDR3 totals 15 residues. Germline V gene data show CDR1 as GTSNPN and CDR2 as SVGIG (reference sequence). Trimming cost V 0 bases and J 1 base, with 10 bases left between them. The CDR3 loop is CAWSVGQGSNQPQHF. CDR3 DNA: TGTGCCTGGAGTGTAGGGCAGGGGAGCAATCAGCCCCAGCATTTT.

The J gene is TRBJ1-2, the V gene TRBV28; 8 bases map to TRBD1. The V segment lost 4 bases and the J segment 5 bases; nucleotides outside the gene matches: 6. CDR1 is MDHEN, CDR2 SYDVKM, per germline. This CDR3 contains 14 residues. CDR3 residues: CASSYGQGGYGYTF. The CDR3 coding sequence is TGTGCCAGCAGTTACGGACAGGGAGGGTATGGCTACACCTTC.

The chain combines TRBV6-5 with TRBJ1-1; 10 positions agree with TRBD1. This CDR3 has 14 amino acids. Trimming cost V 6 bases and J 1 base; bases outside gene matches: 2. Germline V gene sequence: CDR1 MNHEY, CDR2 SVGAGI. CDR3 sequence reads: CASSGQGENTEAFF. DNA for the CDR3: TGTGCCAGCAGCGGACAGGGGGAGAACACTGAAGCTTTCTTT.

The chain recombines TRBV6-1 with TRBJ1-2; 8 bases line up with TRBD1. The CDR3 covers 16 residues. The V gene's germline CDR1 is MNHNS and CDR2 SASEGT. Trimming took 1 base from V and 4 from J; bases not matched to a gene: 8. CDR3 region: CASSEGSAGGFYGYTF. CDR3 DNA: TGTGCCAGCAGTGAAGGTTCCGCAGGGGGCTTCTATGGCTACACCTTC.

In DNA, the CDR3 is TGTGCCAGTAAGAGGCTGTCCTACGCTGAAGGCTCTGGAAACACCATATATTTT. Protein product: CASKRLSYAEGSGNTIYF. The rearrangement uses TRBV19 and TRBJ1-3; D not resolved. The germline V gene encodes CDR1 LNHDA and CDR2 SQIVND (reference sequence). The CDR3 is 18 residues long. V was shortened by 7 bases and J by 0 bases, with 22 bases between the two germline ends.

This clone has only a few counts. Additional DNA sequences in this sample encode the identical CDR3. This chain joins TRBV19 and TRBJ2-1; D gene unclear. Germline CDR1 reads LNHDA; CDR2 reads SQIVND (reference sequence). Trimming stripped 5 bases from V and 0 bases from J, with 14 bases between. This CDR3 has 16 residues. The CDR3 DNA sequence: TGTGCCAGTAGTCCCCTTGCGGACCCCTCCTACAATGAGCAGTTCTTC. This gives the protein CASSPLADPSYNEQFF.

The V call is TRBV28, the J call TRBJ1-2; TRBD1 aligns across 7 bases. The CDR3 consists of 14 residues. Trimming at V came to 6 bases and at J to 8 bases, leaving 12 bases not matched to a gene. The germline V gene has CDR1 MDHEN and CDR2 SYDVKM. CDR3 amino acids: CASSLGQVAGGYTF. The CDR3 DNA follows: TGTGCCAGCAGCTTAGGACAGGTTGCGGGCGGCTACACCTTC.

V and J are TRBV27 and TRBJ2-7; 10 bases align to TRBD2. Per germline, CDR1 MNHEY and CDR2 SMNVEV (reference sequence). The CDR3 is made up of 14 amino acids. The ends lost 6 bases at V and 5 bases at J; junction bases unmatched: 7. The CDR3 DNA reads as TGTGCCAGCAGCCCTAGCGGGAGTCGGCACGAGCAGTACTTC. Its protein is CASSPSGSRHEQYF.

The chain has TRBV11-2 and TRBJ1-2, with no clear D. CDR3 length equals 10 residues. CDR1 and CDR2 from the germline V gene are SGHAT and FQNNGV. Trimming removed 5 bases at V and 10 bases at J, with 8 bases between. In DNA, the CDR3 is TGTGCCAGCAGCCGGGTCGCCTACACCTTC. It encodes CASSRVAYTF.

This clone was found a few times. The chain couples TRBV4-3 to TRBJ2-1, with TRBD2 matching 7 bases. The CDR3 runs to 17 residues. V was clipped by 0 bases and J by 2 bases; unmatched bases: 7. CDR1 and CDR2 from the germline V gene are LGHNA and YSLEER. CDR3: CASSQEHPSGTYNEQFF. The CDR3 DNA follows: TGCGCCAGCAGCCAAGAGCACCCTAGCGGCACCTACAATGAGCAGTTCTTC.

The CDR3: CASSSGTSINEQFF. The CDR3 DNA sequence: TGTGCCAGCAGCTCGGGGACTAGCATCAATGAGCAGTTCTTC. The chain has TRBV7-9 and TRBJ2-1; TRBD2 matches 9 bases. The CDR3 runs to 14 residues. Looked up from germline, CDR1 is SEHNR and CDR2 is FQNEAQ (reference sequence). Trimming removed 4 bases from V and 6 bases from J; junction bases left unmatched: 4.

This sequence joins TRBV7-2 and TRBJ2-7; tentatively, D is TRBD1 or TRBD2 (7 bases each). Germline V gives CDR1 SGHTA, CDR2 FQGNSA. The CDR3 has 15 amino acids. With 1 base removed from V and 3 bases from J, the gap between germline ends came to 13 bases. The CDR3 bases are TGTGCCAGCAGCTTAGTGGCAGGGGGGGACTACGAGCAGTACTTC. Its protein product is CASSLVAGGDYEQYF.

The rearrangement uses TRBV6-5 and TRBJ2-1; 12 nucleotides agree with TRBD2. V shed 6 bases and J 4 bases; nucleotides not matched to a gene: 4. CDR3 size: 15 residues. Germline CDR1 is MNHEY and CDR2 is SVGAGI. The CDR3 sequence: CASRLGLAGYNEQFF. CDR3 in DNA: TGTGCCAGCAGACTCGGACTAGCGGGGTACAATGAGCAGTTCTTC.